This T cell receptor (beta chain) was sequenced for a study of blood T cell repertoires in COVID-19. Study summary: The samples span acute and convalescent COVID-19 from the United States, Italy and Spain. PBMCs, B-cell-depleted T cells, or T cells were the source of the cDNA or gDNA that made up the material.

In the authors' workflow: The assay estimated nucleated cells by amplifying reference gene primers. Sequenced by immunoSEQ multiplex PCR; TCRdb stores in-frame clones only, minus some. Clonal size and the V and J genes are those of that table, whereas D and trimming came from the DNA. The sample lists about 200,000 clones, under 95% occurring once. V lost 5 bases to trimming and J lost 0 bases; unmatched junction nucleotides: 8. Germline CDR1 and CDR2: MDHEN and SYDVKM. The CDR3 loop spans 19 amino acids. J is TRBJ2-6 and V is TRBV28, with 12 bases fitting TRBD1. The clonotype originates from a man younger than 40 with acute or convalescent COVID-19. Sample: peripheral blood. The CDR3 bases are TGTGCCAGCAGTCCTTCTGGGACAGGGGGCTTCTCTGGGGCCAACGTCCTGACTTTC. It specifies CASSPSGTGGFSGANVLTF.